A selection of T cell receptor beta chains follows, all from one sample in a study of Ad26.COV2.S vaccination and SARS-CoV-2 variants. Produced via immunoSEQ multiplex PCR; TCRdb's table is partial and in-frame only. This sample has almost 400,000 clones, with about 88% found just once. Sequences were derived from peripheral blood, sampled in a trial of Ad26.COV2.S vaccine versus placebo. The receptors were gathered from a person between 18 and 60 years old who received the Ad26.COV2.S COVID-19 vaccine or a placebo. Each CDR3 is given with its conserved first and last residue. The order of the fields is D gene, clone size, V gene, J gene, CDR3 DNA, CDR3 protein. D genes are given only for firm matches. A clone size is listed for some rows: how often the clone was seen (once, few, many), or a class if it is expanded.

TRBD2	NA	TRBV5-1	TRBJ2-3	TGCGCCAGCAGCTTGGGACCCGGGGCGGGAGCGGCAGATACGCAGTATTTT	CASSLGPGAGAADTQYF
NA	NA	TRBV30	TRBJ2-2	TGTGCCTGCGGCTTCCGGGATGACGCCGGGGAGCTGTTTTTT	CACGFRDDAGELFF
NA	NA	TRBV2	TRBJ1-5	TGTGCCAGCAGGGCGGGAACAGGGAGCCAGCCCCAGCATTTT	CASRAGTGSQPQHF
TRBD1	NA	TRBV3-1/TRBV3-2	TRBJ2-2	TGTGCCAGCAGGCGACAGGGGGCGACCGGGGAGAGGGAGCTGTTTTTT	CASRRQGATGERELFF
NA	NA	TRBV11-3	TRBJ2-2	TGTGCCAGCAGCCCCCCCCCGGGACTGAACACCGGGGAGCTGTTTTTT	CASSPPPGLNTGELFF
NA	NA	TRBV12-3/TRBV12-4	TRBJ1-1	TGTGCCAGCAGCCCAGCGAGGGGGAAAACTTTCTTT	CASSPARGKTFF
TRBD2	once	TRBV3-1/TRBV3-2	TRBJ2-3	TGTGCCAGCAGCCACCGAAAAACCCTCCAGGGACTAGCGGGAGGGCCTACAGATACGCAGTATTTT	CASSHRKTLQGLAGGPTDTQYF
TRBD2	NA	TRBV6-5	TRBJ2-4	TGTGCCAGCAGCCGACTAGCGGGGGAGGCGGACATTCAGTACTTC	CASSRLAGEADIQYF
TRBD1	NA	TRBV28	TRBJ2-7	TGTGCCAGCAGCCAAGGACAGGGTCTACTGGGCTACGAGCAGTACTTC	CASSQGQGLLGYEQYF
NA	NA	TRBV4-2	TRBJ2-1	TGTGCCAGCAGCCAAGATTCGAATGAGCAGTTCTTC	CASSQDSNEQFF
TRBD1	few	TRBV9	TRBJ2-3	TGTGCCAGCAGCGTAGAGGACAGGGGGACAGATACGCAGTATTTT	CASSVEDRGTDTQYF
NA	NA	TRBV5-1	TRBJ2-7	TGCGCCAGCAGCTTGGTAGGTGGCTACGAGCAGTACTTC	CASSLVGGYEQYF
NA	NA	TRBV9	TRBJ1-2	TGTGCCAGCAGCTCCCAAGGGGGACACCATGGCTACACCTTC	CASSSQGGHHGYTF
NA	once	TRBV11-1	TRBJ2-7	TGTGCCAGCAGCTTAGGGCCCCCCTACGAGCAGTACTTC	CASSLGPPYEQYF
TRBD1	NA	TRBV2	TRBJ1-1	TGTGCCAGCAGTGAACAGGGGGGAACTGAAGCTTTCTTT	CASSEQGGTEAFF
TRBD1	many	TRBV7-9	TRBJ1-2	TGTGCCAGCAGCTCCGGAGCATTTGGGACAGCACCAAACTATGGCTACACCTTC	CASSSGAFGTAPNYGYTF
NA	NA	TRBV6-2/TRBV6-3	TRBJ1-2	TGTGCCAGCAGTTGGGACCCAGGCCTCTATGGCTACACCTTC	CASSWDPGLYGYTF
NA	NA	TRBV30	TRBJ2-7	TGTGCCTGGAGACCAGCTTCCTACGAGCAGTACTTC	CAWRPASYEQYF
NA	NA	TRBV5-8	TRBJ1-1	TGTGCCAGCAGCTCTCGGAAAGTCTACTACCCTGAAGCTTTCTTT	CASSSRKVYYPEAFF
NA	NA	TRBV28	TRBJ1-2	TGTGCCAGCAGTTTTGCAGGGATTAGCGGCTACACCTTC	CASSFAGISGYTF
NA	NA	TRBV24-1	TRBJ2-1	TGTGCCACCAGTGATTTAGGCGACAATGAGCAGTTCTTC	CATSDLGDNEQFF
NA	NA	TRBV5-1	TRBJ2-7	TGCGCCAGCAGCTTGGGCAATTACGAGCAGTACTTC	CASSLGNYEQYF
NA	once	TRBV7-2	TRBJ2-1	TGTGCCAGCAGCTCGCTTAGCGAAAGCTCCTACAATGAGCAGTTCTTC	CASSSLSESSYNEQFF
NA	once	TRBV29-1	TRBJ1-4	TGCAGCGTTGGGGAGGGATATGAAAAACTGTTTTTT	CSVGEGYEKLFF
NA	NA	TRBV11-2	TRBJ2-7	TGTGCCAGCAGCTTAGGTTCCGGTAGGAGCTCCTACGAGCAGTACTTC	CASSLGSGRSSYEQYF
NA	NA	TRBV3-1/TRBV3-2	TRBJ1-3	TGTGCCAGCAGCCGGAGGACGGTCTTTGGAAACACCATATATTTT	CASSRRTVFGNTIYF
TRBD1	NA	TRBV7-2	TRBJ2-5	TGTGCCAGCAGGGAGACAGGGGGCCGTCTGGGGGAGACCCAGTACTTC	CASRETGGRLGETQYF
TRBD1	few	TRBV4-3	TRBJ2-7	TGCGCCAGCAGCCAGCCTGGACAGGGCTCCTACGAGCAGTACTTC	CASSQPGQGSYEQYF
NA	few	TRBV3-1/TRBV3-2	TRBJ1-2	TGTGCCAGCAGCCAAGTTGCCGGAGTGTCTGGCTACACCTTC	CASSQVAGVSGYTF
NA	NA	TRBV4-1	TRBJ1-4	TGCGCCAGCAGCCAAGAATCGGGGGTAAATGAAAAACTGTTTTTT	CASSQESGVNEKLFF
TRBD2	NA	TRBV30	TRBJ2-1	TGTGCCTGGACCAGACTAGCGGTCTACAATGAGCAGTTCTTC	CAWTRLAVYNEQFF
TRBD1	NA	TRBV9	TRBJ2-7	TGTGCCAGCAGCGTAGGACAGGGATCCCTCGAGCAGTACTTC	CASSVGQGSLEQYF
TRBD2	once	TRBV5-1	TRBJ2-7	TGCGCCAGCAGCCCGGCCTCCACTAGCGGGGCGTACGAGCAGTACTTC	CASSPASTSGAYEQYF
NA	NA	TRBV12-3/TRBV12-4	TRBJ1-1	TGTGCCAGCAGTCCCCATGAGAACACTGAAGCTTTCTTT	CASSPHENTEAFF
NA	NA	TRBV29-1	TRBJ2-1	TGCAGCGTTGAAGCTATCCCCACTCAAACCCGAATGTTTCGCAATGAGCAGTTCTTC	CSVEAIPTQTRMFRNEQFF
NA	NA	TRBV6-1	TRBJ1-2	TGTGCCAGCAGTGAAGAGGCAGGGACTCCCTCAAACTATGGCTACACCTTC	CASSEEAGTPSNYGYTF
NA	NA	TRBV6-1	TRBJ2-4	TGTGCCAGCAGTGAAGCAACGGGCAGGGCCAAAAACATTCAGTACTTC	CASSEATGRAKNIQYF
NA	NA	TRBV5-4	TRBJ1-2	TGTGCCAGCAGCTTGGGAGGCAGCAACTATGGCTACACCTTC	CASSLGGSNYGYTF
NA	NA	TRBV7-3	TRBJ2-6	TGTGCCAGCAGCCCCTTCTCTGGGGCCAACGTCCTGACTTTC	CASSPFSGANVLTF
TRBD2	NA	TRBV7-9	TRBJ2-5	TGTGCCAGCAGCCTCGCCGGGACTATTGAGACCCAGTACTTC	CASSLAGTIETQYF
NA	once	TRBV11-2	TRBJ2-5	TGTGCCAGCAGCTTAGAGGGGGGACTTGGGAAAGAGACCCAGTACTTC	CASSLEGGLGKETQYF
NA	NA	TRBV10-3	TRBJ2-7	TGTGCCAGCTCGATTCCGGGCGGCTACGAGCAGTACTTC	CASSIPGGYEQYF
TRBD2	NA	TRBV5-5	TRBJ2-7	TGTGCCAGCAGCACCGGACTAGCGGGAACCTACGAGCAGTACTTC	CASSTGLAGTYEQYF